These 32 T cell receptor beta chains came from one sample sequenced in a study of blood T cell repertoires in COVID-19. Here immunoSEQ multiplex PCR was the method, and the copy in TCRdb shows in-frame clones only, minus some. The data contain approximately 67,000 clones, less than 95% of them seen just once; the ten biggest clones take up 4.8%. The sequenced material came from peripheral blood. These receptors were taken from a woman aged 55-75 years with active COVID-19.

This clone came up once. The CDR3 region is CASSLRGEQYF. The CDR3 nucleotides are TGTGCCAGCAGCTTAAGAGGCGAGCAGTACTTC. The rearrangement links TRBV11-2 to TRBJ2-7; D unresolved. Trimming cost V 2 bases and J 6 bases, with 5 bases left between them. CDR3 length equals 11 residues. Germline lookup yields CDR1 SGHAT and CDR2 FQNNGV.

The chain links TRBV7-9 to TRBJ2-5; 9 nucleotides align to TRBD1. From germline, CDR1 is SEHNR and CDR2 FQNEAQ (reference sequence). The CDR3 has 14 residues. J lost 5 bases, V lost 5 bases, and 6 bases had no gene match. The chain's CDR3 is CASSQGQGRETQYF. The CDR3 nucleotides read TGTGCCAGCAGCCAAGGACAGGGGAGGGAGACCCAGTACTTC.

This rearrangement joins TRBV7-2 to TRBJ2-7, with 8 positions matching TRBD2. Germline values: CDR1 SGHTA, CDR2 FQGNSA. V gave up 5 bases and J gave up 3 bases; unmatched junction bases: 6. The CDR3 loop spans 14 amino acids. Here the CDR3 DNA reads TGTGCCAGCAGCACTGGGACTAGAGTCTACGAGCAGTACTTC. It translates to CASSTGTRVYEQYF.

The gene calls are TRBV28 and TRBJ2-7; D ambiguous. Looked up from germline, CDR1 is MDHEN and CDR2 is SYDVKM. V was cut by 1 base and J by 7 bases, with 5 bases left in between. The CDR3 has 11 residues. The CDR3 sequence is CASSLSREQYF. The CDR3 DNA is TGTGCCAGCAGTTTATCCCGGGAGCAGTACTTC.

The chain recombines TRBV7-2 with TRBJ2-1; possible D gene TRBD2, 5 bases. From germline, CDR1 is SGHTA and CDR2 FQGNSA. V lost 5 bases, J lost 4 bases, and 15 bases lay in between. CDR3 size: 15 residues. The CDR3 here is CASSISYGGYNEQFF. As DNA, the CDR3 is TGTGCCAGCAGCATAAGTTACGGCGGGTACAATGAGCAGTTCTTC.

Concerning this clone: Relative to the germline gene, one junction end is altered; a read error may explain this. This chain joins TRBV7-7 and TRBJ2-1, with 9 bases matching TRBD2. This CDR3 is 18 amino acids long. The V gene's germline CDR1 is SSHAT and CDR2 FNYEAQ (reference sequence). CDR3 protein: CASSLIAGASGLYNEQFF. The CDR3 DNA reads as TGTGCTAGCAGCTTAATAGCGGGAGCAAGTGGACTCTACAATGAGCAGTTCTTC.

This clone was detected once. This sequence joins TRBV18 and TRBJ2-3, with a possible D match to TRBD2 (7 bases). Trimming took 3 bases from V and 9 from J, leaving 16 bases between them. This CDR3 comprises 14 residues. CDR1 is KGHSH, CDR2 LQKENI, per germline. The CDR3 bases are TGTGCCAGCTCACCCCCCTCACAGGGAGGGACGCAGTATTTT. Its translation: CASSPPSQGGTQYF.

The chain couples TRBV27 to TRBJ2-7; 8 nucleotides match TRBD1. Germline CDR1 MNHEY, CDR2 SMNVEV (reference sequence). This CDR3 contains 13 residues. V lost 4 bases, J lost 5 bases, and 4 bases stayed unmatched. The CDR3 loop is CASSWETGDEQYF. CDR3 DNA sequence: TGTGCCAGCAGTTGGGAGACAGGGGACGAGCAGTACTTC.

V is TRBV7-2 and J is TRBJ2-3; D call uncertain. Germline CDR1 reads SGHTA; CDR2 reads FQGNSA. There are 13 residues in the CDR3. The V end was cut by 2 bases, the J end by 2 bases, with 5 bases between. The CDR3 DNA sequence: TGTGCCAGCAGCTTACAGTTCACAGATACGCAGTATTTT. It is translated as CASSLQFTDTQYF.

This clone counts as medium-sized (0.01 to 0.1%). The chain employs TRBV28 and TRBJ2-7, with 7 nucleotides matching TRBD1. CDR1 MDHEN and CDR2 SYDVKM come from the germline V gene. The CDR3 runs 16 residues. Losses at the gene ends were 6 bases for V and 0 bases for J; bases not matched to a gene: 11. The CDR3 loop reads CASSPPLRQGSYEQYF. As DNA, the CDR3 is TGTGCCAGCAGCCCCCCTCTAAGACAGGGCTCCTACGAGCAGTACTTC.

The chain combines TRBV10-3 with TRBJ2-5; 7 nucleotides align to TRBD1. Trimming removed 4 bases from V and 1 base from J; junction bases left unmatched: 12. This CDR3 contains 17 residues. Germline V gene lookup returns CDR1 ENHRY and CDR2 SYGVKD. The CDR3 region is CAISVGRQGTPQETQYF. Here the CDR3 DNA reads TGTGCCATCAGTGTAGGTCGACAGGGTACGCCCCAAGAGACCCAGTACTTC.

This clone occurred once. The rearrangement uses TRBV28 and TRBJ2-5, with a weak D call TRBD1 (6 bases). The V end was cut by 6 bases, the J end by 5 bases, with 22 bases between. In germline, CDR1 is MDHEN, CDR2 SYDVKM. The CDR3 is made up of 16 amino acids. The CDR3 reads CASRTHRVGTGETQYF. The CDR3 DNA is TGTGCCAGCAGGACTCACAGGGTCGGGACGGGTGAGACCCAGTACTTC.

This clone appeared once. The genes are TRBV25-1 and TRBJ2-3, with unresolved D. The CDR3 has 15 residues. V lost 4 bases and J 6 bases, leaving 17 bases between the germline ends. The germline CDR1 and CDR2 sequences are MGHDK and SYGVNS. The CDR3 nucleotides are TGTGCCAGCAGTGGCGACTCCACCCGGTGGGATACGCAGTATTTT. Translating gives CASSGDSTRWDTQYF.

The chain joins TRBV2 to TRBJ1-3; D might be TRBD1 (6 bases). The CDR3 runs to 13 residues. Germline lookup yields CDR1 SNHLY and CDR2 FYNNEI. V shed 8 bases and J shed 0 bases, with 8 bases lying between them. Here the CDR3 reads CASLQGSGNTIYF. The CDR3 DNA reads TGTGCCAGCCTACAGGGCTCTGGAAACACCATATATTTT.

The genes are TRBV19 and TRBJ1-5, with D tentatively TRBD1 (6 bases). V gave up 3 bases and J gave up 0 bases, with 9 bases separating them. Germline V gene sequence: CDR1 LNHDA, CDR2 SQIVND (reference sequence). This CDR3 comprises 15 residues. CDR3 sequence reads: CASSIGQISNQPQHF. In nucleotides, the CDR3 is TGTGCCAGTAGTATCGGACAGATTAGCAATCAGCCCCAGCATTTT.

This clone showed up just once. This chain joins TRBV5-5 and TRBJ2-7, with 8 bases aligning to TRBD2. The CDR3 length is 16 residues. J gave up 4 bases and V 0 bases, and 9 bases lay outside the gene matches. The V gene's germline CDR1 is SGHKS and CDR2 YYEKEE (reference sequence). CDR3 amino acids: CASSLVIGTGGYEQYF. DNA for the CDR3: TGTGCCAGCAGCTTGGTTATAGGCACGGGGGGGTACGAGCAGTACTTC.

The rearrangement joins TRBV28 to TRBJ1-6, with 11 bases aligning to TRBD1. V lost 3 bases and J lost 6; bases outside the gene matches: 4. The V gene's germline CDR1 is MDHEN and CDR2 SYDVKM. The CDR3 runs to 16 residues. The CDR3 reads CASSLGTGGSNSPLHF. CDR3 nucleotides: TGTGCCAGCAGTTTGGGGACAGGGGGGAGTAATTCACCCCTCCACTTT.

The V and J genes are TRBV6-1 and TRBJ1-5, with D possibly TRBD1 on 5 matching bases. The germline CDR1 and CDR2 sequences are MNHNS and SASEGT. The CDR3 is made up of 14 amino acids. Trimming removed 3 bases at V and 7 bases at J, with 13 bases between. Written as DNA, the CDR3 is TGTGCCAGCAGTGAGGTAGTTAAGGGGCAGCCCCAGCATTTT. This codes for CASSEVVKGQPQHF.

The chain couples TRBV5-6 to TRBJ1-1; unclear D gene. The CDR3 covers 12 residues. V was shortened by 0 bases and J by 7 bases, with 7 bases between the two germline ends. Per the germline V gene, CDR1 is SGHDT and CDR2 is YYEEEE. The CDR3 region is CASSLGRFEAFF. DNA for the CDR3: TGTGCCAGCAGCTTGGGCCGGTTTGAAGCTTTCTTT.

The chain carries TRBV4-1 and TRBJ2-2; tentative D call: TRBD2 (5 bases). V lost 4 bases to trimming and J lost 6 bases, with 12 bases between them. The CDR3 totals 14 residues. Germline CDR1 is MGHRA and CDR2 is YSYEKL. CDR3 DNA sequence: TGCGCCAGCAGCCTTCCCGGAGGCGCCGGGGAGCTGTTTTTT. Its protein is CASSLPGGAGELFF.

In DNA form, the CDR3 reads TGTGCCATCAGTGGTTATGGGGGGGCCTCACCCCTCCACTTT. This encodes CAISGYGGASPLHF. V is TRBV10-3 and J is TRBJ1-6; tentatively, D is TRBD1 (6 bases). The germline V gene encodes CDR1 ENHRY and CDR2 SYGVKD. Trimming took off 4 bases at V and 10 bases at J, with 14 bases between the two ends. The CDR3 has 14 amino acids.

The V call is TRBV6-5, the J call TRBJ1-1, with D unresolved. The V gene's germline CDR1 is MNHEY and CDR2 SVGAGI. The V gene lost 4 bases and the J gene lost 2 bases, with 11 bases spanning the gap. This CDR3 is 14 amino acids long. The CDR3 sequence: CASSFVQSNTEAFF. The CDR3 DNA reads as TGTGCCAGCAGTTTCGTACAGAGCAACACTGAAGCTTTCTTT.

The chain employs TRBV2 and TRBJ2-2; TRBD2 aligns across 8 bases. Trimming took 3 bases from V and 5 from J; bases not matched to a gene: 8. Looked up from germline, CDR1 is SNHLY and CDR2 is FYNNEI. The CDR3 covers 16 residues. CDR3 sequence (DNA): TGTGCCAGCAGTGAGAGACCGGGACTAGGGACCGGGGAGCTGTTTTTT. As protein: CASSERPGLGTGELFF.

V is TRBV12-3 or TRBV12-4 and J is TRBJ1-2; 9 positions match TRBD1. The CDR3 is 13 residues long. The trim removed 7 bases at V and 5 bases at J, leaving 5 bases unmatched. The CDR3 DNA sequence: TGTGCCAGCACCCGGGGGACAGGGTATGGCTACACCTTC. It specifies CASTRGTGYGYTF.

The J gene is TRBJ1-2, the V gene TRBV30; the match to TRBD1 covers 7 bases. The V and J ends lost 3 bases and 6 bases, in that order; junction bases with no gene match: 7. Germline values: CDR1 GTSNPN, CDR2 SVGIG (reference sequence). The CDR3 sequence is 13 residues long. DNA for the CDR3: TGTGCCTGGAGGGCACAGGGGATCGATGGCTACACCTTC. It is translated as CAWRAQGIDGYTF. The variable domain in full, completed from reference TRBV30 and TRBJ1-2, reads SQTIHQWPATLVQPVGSPLSLECTVEGTSNPNLYWYRQAAGRGLQLLFYSVGIGQISSEVPQNLSASRPQDRQFILSSKKLLLSDSGFYLCAWRAQGIDGYTFGSGTRLTVV.

The chain has TRBV5-8 and TRBJ2-7; D is perhaps TRBD1 (7 bases). Trimming removed 6 bases from V and 3 bases from J, with 19 bases in between. The CDR3 sequence is 15 residues long. CDR1 and CDR2 (germline): SGHTS, YDEGEE. Here the CDR3 reads CASTPEGARSYEQYF. The CDR3 nucleotides read TGTGCCAGCACTCCGGAGGGGGCCAGGAGCTACGAGCAGTACTTC.

This chain uses TRBV7-8 with TRBJ2-1, with 7 bases fitting TRBD1. The germline CDR1 and CDR2 sequences are SGHVS and FQNEAQ. The CDR3 has 15 amino acids. V was clipped by 7 bases and J by 2 bases; unmatched bases: 8. In DNA, the CDR3 is TGTGCCAGCATCCATTCAGGGGGAACCTACAATGAGCAGTTCTTC. Translated: CASIHSGGTYNEQFF.

The chain links TRBV28 to TRBJ1-4; a weak D match, TRBD1 (5 bases). CDR3 length equals 14 residues. V was shortened by 6 bases and J by 5 bases, with 13 bases between the two germline ends. Germline V gene data show CDR1 as MDHEN and CDR2 as SYDVKM. The CDR3 nucleotides read TGTGCCAGCAGCTCCGCCGCAGGGAATGAAAAACTGTTTTTT. This gives the protein CASSSAAGNEKLFF.

This clone was detected a few times. J is TRBJ2-7 and V is TRBV7-2, with 9 nucleotides matching TRBD1. Germline CDR1 and CDR2: SGHTA and FQGNSA. CDR3 length equals 15 residues. The junction had 9 bases not matched to a gene; V was cut back by 5 bases and J by 4 bases. The CDR3 protein is CASSAAGTGRYEQYF. The DNA for the CDR3 is TGTGCCAGCAGCGCCGCCGGGACAGGGCGTTACGAGCAGTACTTC.

This clone was recorded once. The chain joins TRBV14 to TRBJ2-5; TRBD1 aligns across 8 bases. The CDR3 is 16 amino acids. Germline V lookup: CDR1 SGHDN, CDR2 FVKESK. V lost 2 bases to trimming and J lost 6 bases; unmatched junction nucleotides: 11. DNA of the CDR3: TGTGCCAGCAGCCAAACCCCGAGGACAGGGAAGAAGACCCAGTACTTC. This sequence encodes CASSQTPRTGKKTQYF.

The J gene is TRBJ1-3, the V gene TRBV6-1; 7 nucleotides line up with TRBD1. This CDR3 comprises 16 residues. Germline V gene sequence: CDR1 MNHNS, CDR2 SASEGT. V lost 2 bases, J lost 3 bases, and 7 bases stayed unmatched. DNA for the CDR3: TGTGCCAGCAGTGAATCAGACAGGGCGGGTGGAAACACCATATATTTT. Its protein is CASSESDRAGGNTIYF.

The rearrangement links TRBV20-1 to TRBJ2-1, with 11 nucleotides matching TRBD2. This CDR3 comprises 17 residues. CDR1 is DFQATT, CDR2 SNEGSKA, per germline (reference sequence). The J segment lost 8 bases and the V segment lost 3 bases, leaving 15 bases of the junction unmatched. The CDR3 loop is CSASKTIAGGLPDEQFF. The CDR3 nucleotides read TGCAGTGCTAGTAAAACCATAGCGGGAGGGCTACCCGATGAGCAGTTCTTC.